Below are 2 T cell receptor beta chains sequenced from a single sample in a study of T-cell memory formation after mild COVID-19. TCRdb re-derived calls from the 5' RACE reads in MiXCR, one entry per CDR3 protein. This sample has roughly 510,000 distinct CDR3 sequences, with roughly 17% found just once. The specimen was PBMCs or a T cell subset sorted from them (not recorded which). The receptor source for this set is an adult woman who had mild COVID-19 (a few samples of this study predate the infection). Cell type and time point are not known.

V is TRBV6-4 and J is TRBJ1-2; 7 bases map to TRBD1. Trimming removed 6 bases from V and 2 bases from J; junction bases left unmatched: 12. This CDR3 has 16 residues. Germline CDR1 and CDR2: MRHNA and SNTAGT. In nucleotides, the CDR3 is TGTGCCAGCAGCCGACAGGGTGGAGGGTTCAACTATGGCTACACCTTC. Amino acid sequence: CASSRQGGGFNYGYTF.

This clonotype was found a few times. V gene TRBV24-1 combines with J gene TRBJ2-1, with D possibly TRBD1 on 5 matching bases. The CDR3 has 16 amino acids. Germline assignment: CDR1 KGHDR and CDR2 SFDVKD. Trimming removed 3 bases from V and 7 bases from J, with 18 bases in between. In DNA, the CDR3 is TGTGCCACCAGTGATCTGGGGCAGGGCCAAGAAAATGAGCAGTTCTTC. This encodes CATSDLGQGQENEQFF.